Below, one T cell receptor beta chain is given with its context. This record belongs to a study of long-term antiretroviral therapy in people with HIV. CDR3 length equals 16 residues. The V end lost 0 bases, the J end lost 5 bases, and 18 bases lay between the germline ends. Germline V gene sequence: CDR1 SGHRS, CDR2 YFSETQ. Runs used v3.0 of the immunoSEQ assay and were done at survey level. The protocol was immunoSEQ multiplex PCR, while the TCRdb copy is restricted to in-frame clones and leaves out a portion. The sample consists of roughly 14,000 clones, around four fifths of them appearing once. This TCR came from a middle-aged man with HIV. V usage is TRBV5-1 and J usage is TRBJ2-7; tentatively, D is TRBD2 (6 bases). The sequenced sample was unsorted PBMCs, obtained 1.3 years before starting antiretroviral therapy. The CDR3 bases are TGCGCCAGCAGCTTGGGGGTCGCGGGACCAGGGAACGAGCAGTACTTC. It specifies CASSLGVAGPGNEQYF.